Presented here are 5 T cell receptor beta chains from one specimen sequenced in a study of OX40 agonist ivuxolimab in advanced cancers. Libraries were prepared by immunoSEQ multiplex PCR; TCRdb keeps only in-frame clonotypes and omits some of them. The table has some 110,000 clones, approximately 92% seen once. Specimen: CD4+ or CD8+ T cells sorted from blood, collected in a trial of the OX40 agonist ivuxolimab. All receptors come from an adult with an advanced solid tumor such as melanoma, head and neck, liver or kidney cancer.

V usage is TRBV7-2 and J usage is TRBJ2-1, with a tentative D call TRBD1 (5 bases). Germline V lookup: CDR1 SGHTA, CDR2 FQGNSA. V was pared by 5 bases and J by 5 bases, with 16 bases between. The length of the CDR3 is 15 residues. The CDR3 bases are TGTGCCAGCAGCCCTAGAACAGGAAATAACAATGAGCAGTTCTTC. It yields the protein CASSPRTGNNNEQFF. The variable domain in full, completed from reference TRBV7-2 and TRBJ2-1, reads GAGVSQSPSNKVTEKGKDVELRCDPISGHTALYWYRQSLGQGLEFLIYFQGNSAPDKSGLPSDRFSAERTGGSVSTLTIQRTQQEDSAVYLCASSPRTGNNNEQFFGPGTRLTVL.

CDR3 nucleotide sequence: TGTGCCAGCAGTTACCAGGGGACAGGCCAAGAGACCCAGTACTTC. This gives the protein CASSYQGTGQETQYF. The rearrangement uses TRBV6-5 and TRBJ2-5; 8 bases are a match to TRBD1. After removal of 2 bases from V and 1 base from J, the junction contained 3 bases not matched to a gene. Germline V lookup: CDR1 MNHEY, CDR2 SVGAGI. CDR3 size: 15 residues.

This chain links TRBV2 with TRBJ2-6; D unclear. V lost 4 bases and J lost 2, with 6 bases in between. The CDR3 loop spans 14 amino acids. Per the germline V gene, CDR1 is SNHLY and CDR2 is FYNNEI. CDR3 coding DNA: TGTGCCAGCAGTGTGGGAACTGGGGCCAACGTCCTGACTTTC. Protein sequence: CASSVGTGANVLTF.

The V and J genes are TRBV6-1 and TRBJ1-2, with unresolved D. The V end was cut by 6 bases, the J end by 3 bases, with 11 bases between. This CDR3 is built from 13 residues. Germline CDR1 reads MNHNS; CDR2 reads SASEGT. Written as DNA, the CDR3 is TGTGCCAGCAGAGAACACGACGACTATGGCTACACCTTC. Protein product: CASREHDDYGYTF.

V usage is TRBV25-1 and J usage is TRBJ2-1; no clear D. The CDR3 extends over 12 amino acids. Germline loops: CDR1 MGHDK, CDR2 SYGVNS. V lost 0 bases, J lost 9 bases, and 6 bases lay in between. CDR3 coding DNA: TGTGCCAGCAGTGAATATACGCTTGAGCAGTTCTTC. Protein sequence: CASSEYTLEQFF.